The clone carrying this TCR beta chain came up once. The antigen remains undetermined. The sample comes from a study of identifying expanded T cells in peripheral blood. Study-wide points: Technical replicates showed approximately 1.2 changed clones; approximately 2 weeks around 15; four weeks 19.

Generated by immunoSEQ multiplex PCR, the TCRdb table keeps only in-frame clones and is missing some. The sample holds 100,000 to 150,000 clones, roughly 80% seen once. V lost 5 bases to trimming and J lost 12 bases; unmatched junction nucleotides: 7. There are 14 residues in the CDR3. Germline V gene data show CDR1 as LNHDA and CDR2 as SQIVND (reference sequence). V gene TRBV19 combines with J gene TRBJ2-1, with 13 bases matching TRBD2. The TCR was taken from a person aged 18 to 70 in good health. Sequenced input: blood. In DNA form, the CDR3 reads TGTGCCAGTAGTCTCGGGACTAGCGGGGCGGGGCAGTTCTTC. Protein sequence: CASSLGTSGAGQFF.